This T cell receptor (beta chain) is from a study of T cell changes during pregnancy in multiple sclerosis. Generated by immunoSEQ multiplex PCR, the TCRdb table keeps only in-frame clones and is missing some. The data show 50,000 to 65,000 clones, with 90% seen just once and more than 2% held by the top ten. This CDR3 region has 20 residues. V dropped 3 bases and J dropped 6 bases, with 29 bases sitting between them. Germline V CDR1 and CDR2: MDHEN, SYDVKM. The sample here was peripheral blood, taken in the first trimester of pregnancy. This chain joins TRBV28 and TRBJ2-2, with D possibly TRBD1 on 7 matching bases. The source of this sequence is a female donor in good health, enrolled as a control in a pregnancy study. The CDR3 spells CASSFPPSLAIRGRSGELFF. CDR3 DNA sequence: TGTGCCAGCAGTTTCCCCCCCTCCCTTGCGATCAGGGGGAGGTCCGGGGAGCTGTTTTTT.